This TCR beta chain was sequenced in a study of shared clonotypes between healthy human individuals. Study-wide results and limits: Rarefaction curves obtained for sorted subsets showed sequencing incomplete despite large depth.

On this clone itself: Its target is not known.

The CDR3 totals 15 residues. The V gene's germline CDR1 is SGHRS and CDR2 YFSETQ. Germline trimming cut 3 bases from V and 1 base from J; bases unmatched to any gene: 4. Investigators divided CD4+ cells into CD45RA+ naive and CD45RA-negative memory subsets. Generated by immunoSEQ multiplex PCR, the TCRdb table keeps only in-frame clones and is missing some. Among more than 900,000 clones listed, 78% were seen once. This sequence originates from a man aged 18 to 30 in good health. Some clones in this sample may be carry-over from other donors' samples. The sample was memory CD4+ T cells from PBMCs. Subset noted: CD45RA-negative fraction. The chain has TRBV5-1 and TRBJ2-5, with 9 positions matching TRBD2. CDR3 DNA sequence: TGCGCCAGCAGCTCCTTTAGCGGGGGCCAAGAGACCCAGTACTTC. This sequence encodes CASSSFSGGQETQYF. The entire variable domain, with the rest obtained from reference TRBV5-1 and TRBJ2-5, is as follows: KAGVTQTPRYLIKTRGQQVTLSCSPISGHRSVSWYQQTPGQGLQFLFEYFSETQRNKGNFPGRFSGRQFSNSRSEMNVSTLELGDSALYLCASSSFSGGQETQYFGPGTRLLVL.